This is a list of T cell receptor beta chains from one sample in a study of shared clonotypes between healthy human individuals. Generated by immunoSEQ multiplex PCR, the TCRdb table keeps only in-frame clones and is missing some. The table has over 850,000 clones, approximately 78% seen once; the top ten hold 0.5% to 0.65%. Sequenced input: memory CD4+ T cells from PBMCs. Receptors were obtained from a man younger than 35 in good health. Some clones in this sample may be carry-over from other donors' samples. Each CDR3 is given with its conserved first and last residue. D genes are given only for firm matches. Clone size, where shown, is once, few, many, or a class for clones that have expanded.

V gene	clone size	D gene	J gene	CDR3 protein	CDR3 DNA
TRBV14	NA	NA	TRBJ2-7	CASSQERGFGEQYF	TGTGCCAGCAGCCAAGAAAGAGGGTTCGGCGAGCAGTACTTC
TRBV7-3	NA	NA	TRBJ2-5	CASSLGTAEETQYF	TGTGCCAGCAGCTTGGGGACGGCTGAAGAGACCCAGTACTTC
TRBV19	once	NA	TRBJ1-2	CASSGELNYGYTF	TGTGCCAGTAGTGGGGAGTTAAACTATGGCTACACCTTC
TRBV27	NA	NA	TRBJ2-7	CASSFRTESYEQYF	TGTGCCAGCAGTTTTCGTACGGAATCCTACGAGCAGTACTTC
TRBV29-1	once	NA	TRBJ1-1	CSGLSKTGTEAFF	TGCAGCGGCCTCTCAAAGACAGGCACTGAAGCTTTCTTT
TRBV6-1	NA	TRBD2	TRBJ2-7	CASSEWSGTYYEQYF	TGTGCCAGCAGTGAATGGAGCGGGACCTACTACGAGCAGTACTTC
TRBV14	NA	NA	TRBJ2-1	CASSQSGLVQFF	TGTGCCAGCAGCCAGAGCGGGTTGGTGCAGTTCTTC
TRBV19	NA	NA	TRBJ1-2	CASRVQGHYGYTF	TGTGCCAGTAGGGTACAGGGCCACTATGGCTACACCTTC
TRBV9	NA	TRBD2	TRBJ2-1	CASSGLAGAYNEQFF	TGTGCCAGCAGCGGACTAGCGGGAGCCTACAATGAGCAGTTCTTC
TRBV4-1	NA	NA	TRBJ1-5	CASSSRDGHSNQPQHF	TGCGCCAGCAGCTCTCGGGACGGCCATAGCAATCAGCCCCAGCATTTT
TRBV4-2	NA	NA	TRBJ1-4	CASSQGGVGEKLFF	TGTGCCAGCAGCCAAGGGGGAGTCGGTGAAAAACTGTTTTTT
TRBV5-5	NA	TRBD2	TRBJ2-5	CASSRDVLAGVRQETQYF	TGTGCCAGCAGCAGGGACGTCCTAGCGGGAGTGCGGCAAGAGACCCAGTACTTC
TRBV18	NA	NA	TRBJ1-5	CASSLLGGRSNQPQHF	TGTGCCAGCTCACTGCTGGGGGGGAGGAGTAATCAGCCCCAGCATTTT
TRBV2	NA	NA	TRBJ1-4	CARRAGNEKLFF	TGTGCCAGGAGGGCAGGGAATGAAAAACTGTTTTTT
TRBV7-2	NA	TRBD2	TRBJ2-7	CASSPTYSGDSYEQYF	TGTGCCAGCAGCCCCACGTATAGCGGGGACTCCTACGAGCAGTACTTC
TRBV27	NA	NA	TRBJ2-7	CACQPFSPPRSYEQYF	TGTGCCTGCCAGCCCTTCAGTCCCCCGCGGAGCTACGAGCAGTACTTC
TRBV4-3	NA	TRBD2	TRBJ2-1	CASSQDSWTSANEQFF	TGCGCCAGCAGCCAAGATTCGTGGACTAGCGCCAATGAGCAGTTCTTC
TRBV14	few	NA	TRBJ2-5	CASSQVVGRVLETQYF	TGTGCCAGCAGCCAAGTCGTCGGACGGGTCCTGGAGACCCAGTACTTC
TRBV28	NA	NA	TRBJ1-6	CASFLSSSPLHF	TGTGCCAGCTTCCTGAGTAGTTCACCCCTCCACTTT
TRBV5-8	NA	NA	TRBJ1-3	CASSLTGNSGNTIYF	TGTGCCAGCAGCTTGACAGGGAACTCTGGAAACACCATATATTTT
TRBV5-4	once	NA	TRBJ2-5	CASSSQGEVQETQYF	TGTGCCAGCAGCTCCCAGGGGGAGGTTCAAGAGACCCAGTACTTC
TRBV9	many	TRBD2	TRBJ2-1	CASSGLAGNNEQFF	TGTGCCAGCAGCGGTCTAGCGGGTAACAATGAGCAGTTCTTC
TRBV28	NA	NA	TRBJ1-2	CASSLVSYGYTF	TGTGCCAGCAGTTTAGTATCTTATGGCTACACCTTC
TRBV19	NA	NA	TRBJ1-5	CASSNPYRDDNQPQHF	TGTGCCAGTAGTAACCCTTACAGGGATGACAATCAGCCCCAGCATTTT
TRBV28	NA	NA	TRBJ2-7	CASLDRTYEQYF	TGTGCCAGCTTGGACCGAACCTACGAGCAGTACTTC
TRBV5-5	NA	NA	TRBJ2-7	CASSRNPYYEQYF	TGTGCCAGCAGCCGAAATCCCTACTACGAGCAGTACTTC
TRBV30	NA	TRBD2	TRBJ2-2	CAWSVRRSGLAVTGELFF	TGTGCCTGGAGTGTACGCCGATCGGGACTAGCGGTCACCGGGGAGCTGTTTTTT
TRBV30	NA	NA	TRBJ1-2	CAWSIGQTMGYTF	TGTGCCTGGAGTATCGGACAGACTATGGGCTACACCTTC
TRBV7-3	NA	NA	TRBJ2-6	CASSLMGGFSGANVLTF	TGTGCCAGCAGCTTAATGGGCGGATTCTCTGGGGCCAACGTCCTGACTTTC
TRBV7-2	NA	TRBD1	TRBJ2-1	CASSSQTNRGGEQFF	TGTGCCAGCAGCTCACAGACTAACAGGGGCGGTGAGCAGTTCTTC
TRBV29-1	NA	TRBD1	TRBJ2-7	CSVKTTGDYEQYF	TGCAGCGTTAAAACGACAGGGGACTACGAGCAGTACTTC
TRBV28	once	NA	TRBJ2-2	CASSFQDSGELFF	TGTGCCAGCAGTTTCCAGGACTCCGGGGAGCTGTTCTTT
TRBV2	NA	TRBD2	TRBJ2-7	CASRASGVAGEQYF	TGTGCCAGCAGGGCAAGCGGGGTGGCTGGCGAGCAGTACTTC
TRBV28	NA	TRBD1	TRBJ1-1	CATLNGWTGGPMNTEAFF	TGTGCCACCCTTAATGGGTGGACAGGGGGCCCCATGAACACTGAAGCTTTCTTT
TRBV7-9	few	NA	TRBJ2-2	CASSLDTGELFF	TGTGCCAGCAGCTTAGATACAGGGGAGCTGTTTTTT
TRBV5-4	NA	NA	TRBJ2-5	CASSSRRGGQTQYF	TGTGCCAGCAGCTCCCGGAGGGGGGGACAGACCCAGTACTTC
TRBV30	NA	NA	TRBJ1-5	CAWSTSGQGNQPQHF	TGTGCCTGGAGTACTTCGGGGCAGGGCAATCAGCCCCAGCATTTT
TRBV5-1	NA	TRBD1	TRBJ1-4	CASSGGQGNEKLFF	TGCGCCAGCAGCGGGGGACAGGGTAATGAAAAACTGTTTTTT
TRBV18	once	NA	TRBJ2-5	CASSRGVQETQYF	TGTGCCAGCTCACGGGGTGTACAAGAGACCCAGTACTTC
TRBV27	NA	NA	TRBJ2-1	CASSLWVEGEQFF	TGTGCCAGCAGTTTATGGGTAGAGGGGGAGCAGTTCTTC
TRBV7-3	few	NA	TRBJ1-1	CASSPTGGGTEAFF	TGTGCCAGCAGCCCAACGGGGGGAGGCACTGAAGCTTTCTTT
TRBV5-6	NA	NA	TRBJ1-2	CASSSNVRGYTF	TGTGCCAGCAGCTCAAACGTGAGGGGCTACACCTTC
TRBV7-3	NA	NA	TRBJ2-5	CASSLQGRGETQYF	TGTGCCAGCAGCTTACAGGGCCGGGGAGAGACCCAGTACTTC
TRBV28	NA	NA	TRBJ2-7	CASSLSFYEQYF	TGTGCCAGCAGTTTATCTTTCTACGAGCAGTACTTC
TRBV4-3	NA	TRBD2	TRBJ2-3	CASSQGASGRGDTQYF	TGCGCCAGCAGCCAAGGAGCTAGCGGGAGGGGAGATACGCAGTATTTT
TRBV28	once	TRBD1	TRBJ1-6	CASRSSQGQLVSPLHF	TGTGCCAGCAGGTCATCCCAGGGACAGTTAGTTTCACCCCTCCACTTT